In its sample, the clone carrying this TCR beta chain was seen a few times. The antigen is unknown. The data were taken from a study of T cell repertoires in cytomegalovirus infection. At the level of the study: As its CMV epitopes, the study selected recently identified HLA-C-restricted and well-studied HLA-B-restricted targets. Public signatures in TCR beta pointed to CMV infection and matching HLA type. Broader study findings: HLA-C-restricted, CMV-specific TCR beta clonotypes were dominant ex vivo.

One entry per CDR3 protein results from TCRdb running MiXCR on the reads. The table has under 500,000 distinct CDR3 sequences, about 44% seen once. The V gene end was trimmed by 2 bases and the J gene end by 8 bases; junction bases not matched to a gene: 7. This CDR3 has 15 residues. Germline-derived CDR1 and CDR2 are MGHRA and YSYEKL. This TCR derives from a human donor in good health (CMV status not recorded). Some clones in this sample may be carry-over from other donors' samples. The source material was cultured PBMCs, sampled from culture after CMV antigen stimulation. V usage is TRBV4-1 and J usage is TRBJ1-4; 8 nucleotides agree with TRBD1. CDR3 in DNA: TGCGCCAGCAGCCAACCCAGGACAGGGAACGAAAAACTGTTTTTT. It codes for CASSQPRTGNEKLFF.